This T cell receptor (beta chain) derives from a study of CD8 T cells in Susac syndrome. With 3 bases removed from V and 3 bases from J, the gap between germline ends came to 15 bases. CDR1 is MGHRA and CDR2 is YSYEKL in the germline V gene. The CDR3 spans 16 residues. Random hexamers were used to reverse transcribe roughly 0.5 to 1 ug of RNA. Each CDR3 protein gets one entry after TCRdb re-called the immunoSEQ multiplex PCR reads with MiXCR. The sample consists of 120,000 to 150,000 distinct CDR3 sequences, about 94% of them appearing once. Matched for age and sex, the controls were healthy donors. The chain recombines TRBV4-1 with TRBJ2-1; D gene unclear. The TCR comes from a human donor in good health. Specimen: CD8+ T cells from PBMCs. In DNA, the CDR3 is TGCGCCAGCAGCCAGAGCGACTCATTCTACTACAATGAGCAGTTCTTC. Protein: CASSQSDSFYYNEQFF.